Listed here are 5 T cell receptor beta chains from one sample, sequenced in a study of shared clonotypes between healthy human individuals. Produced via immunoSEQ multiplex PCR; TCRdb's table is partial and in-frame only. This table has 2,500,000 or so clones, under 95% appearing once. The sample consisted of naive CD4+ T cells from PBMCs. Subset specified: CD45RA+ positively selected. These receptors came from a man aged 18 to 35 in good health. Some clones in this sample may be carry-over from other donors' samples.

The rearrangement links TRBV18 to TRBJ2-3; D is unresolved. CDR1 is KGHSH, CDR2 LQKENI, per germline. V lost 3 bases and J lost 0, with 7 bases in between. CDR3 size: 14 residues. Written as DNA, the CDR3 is TGTGCCAGCTCACCGGGTCCTAGCACAGATACGCAGTATTTT. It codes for CASSPGPSTDTQYF. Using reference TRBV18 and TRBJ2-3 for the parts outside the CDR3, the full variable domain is NAGVMQNPRHLVRRRGQEARLRCSPMKGHSHVYWYRQLPEEGLKFMVYLQKENIIDESGMPKERFSAEFPKEGPSILRIQQVVRGDSAAYFCASSPGPSTDTQYFGPGTRLTVL.

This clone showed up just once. CDR3 protein: CASSPGYTDQPQHF. The CDR3 DNA follows: TGTGCCAGCTCACCCGGATACACCGATCAGCCCCAGCATTTT. This rearrangement joins TRBV18 to TRBJ1-5; D is undetermined. The CDR3 totals 14 residues. V was pared by 3 bases and J by 5 bases, with 11 bases between. The germline gives CDR1 KGHSH, CDR2 LQKENI.

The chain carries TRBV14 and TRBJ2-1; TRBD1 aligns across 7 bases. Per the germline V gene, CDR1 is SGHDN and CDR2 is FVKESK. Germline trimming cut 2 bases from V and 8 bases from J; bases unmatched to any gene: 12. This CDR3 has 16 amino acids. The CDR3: CASSQFRGRLGDEQFF. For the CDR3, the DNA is TGTGCCAGCAGCCAATTTAGGGGGCGGCTGGGCGATGAGCAGTTCTTC.

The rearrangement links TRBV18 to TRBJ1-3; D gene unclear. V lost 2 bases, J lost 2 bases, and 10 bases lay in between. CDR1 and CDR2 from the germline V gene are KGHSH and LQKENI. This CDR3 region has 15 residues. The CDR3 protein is CASSPVAGAGNTIYF. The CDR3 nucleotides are TGTGCCAGCTCACCAGTGGCTGGGGCTGGAAACACCATATATTTT.

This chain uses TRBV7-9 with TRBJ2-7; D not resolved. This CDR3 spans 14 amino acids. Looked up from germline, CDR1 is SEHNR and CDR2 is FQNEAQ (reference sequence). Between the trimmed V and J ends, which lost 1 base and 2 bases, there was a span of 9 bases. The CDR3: CASSLGSQPYEQYF. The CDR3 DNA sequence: TGTGCCAGCAGCTTAGGTTCACAGCCCTACGAGCAGTACTTC.